Sequencing of this T cell receptor beta chain was carried out in a study of blood T cell repertoires in COVID-19. Study members were between about 18 and 95 years old and lived in 24 US regions. Assay used: immunoSEQ multiplex PCR; TCRdb lists only in-frame clones, some missing. The sample carries hundreds of thousands of clones, around 84% recorded once. Sample: PBMCs or T cells enriched from blood (not recorded which). This sequence originates from a woman aged 45-59 years who had recovered from COVID-19.

CDR3 residues: CASSPGTGAGTTNEKLFF. The CDR3 coding sequence is TGTGCCAGCTCACCCGGGACAGGTGCCGGTACAACTAATGAAAAACTGTTTTTT. The V and J genes are TRBV18 and TRBJ1-4; 8 nucleotides line up with TRBD1. This CDR3 region has 18 residues. Trimming took 3 bases from V and 0 from J; bases not matched to a gene: 9. CDR1 and CDR2 (germline): KGHSH, LQKENI.